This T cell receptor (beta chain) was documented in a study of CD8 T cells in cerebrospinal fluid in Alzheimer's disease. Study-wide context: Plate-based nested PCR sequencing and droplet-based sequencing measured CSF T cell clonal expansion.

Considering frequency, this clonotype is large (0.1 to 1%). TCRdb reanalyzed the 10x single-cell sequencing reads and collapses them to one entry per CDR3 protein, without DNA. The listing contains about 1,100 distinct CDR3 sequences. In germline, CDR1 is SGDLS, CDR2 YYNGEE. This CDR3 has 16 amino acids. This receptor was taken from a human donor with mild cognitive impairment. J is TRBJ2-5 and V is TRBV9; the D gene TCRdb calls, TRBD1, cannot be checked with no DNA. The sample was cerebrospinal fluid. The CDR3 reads CASSVDGSGRGETQYF.